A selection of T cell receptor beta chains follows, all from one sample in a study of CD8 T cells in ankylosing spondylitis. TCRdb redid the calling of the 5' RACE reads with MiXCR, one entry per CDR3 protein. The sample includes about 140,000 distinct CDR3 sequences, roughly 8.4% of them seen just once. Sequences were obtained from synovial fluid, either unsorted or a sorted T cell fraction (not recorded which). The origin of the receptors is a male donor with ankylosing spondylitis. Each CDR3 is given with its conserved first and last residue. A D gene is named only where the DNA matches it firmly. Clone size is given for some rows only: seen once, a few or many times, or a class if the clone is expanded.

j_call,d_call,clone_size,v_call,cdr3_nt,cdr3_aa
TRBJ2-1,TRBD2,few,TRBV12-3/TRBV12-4,TGTGCCAGCAGTTTAGAGCTAGCGGACAATGAGCAGTTCTTC,CASSLELADNEQFF
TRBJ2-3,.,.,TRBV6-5,TGTGCCAGCAGTTACTTCGAGACTCACTTTTTT,CASSYFETHFF
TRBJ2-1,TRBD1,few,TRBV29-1,TGCAGCGTTGACGTACAGGGGTCCTACAATGAGCAGTTCTTC,CSVDVQGSYNEQFF
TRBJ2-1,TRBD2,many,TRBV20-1,TGCAGTGCTCCGGGAGGGTTTTCCTACAATGAGCAGTTCTTC,CSAPGGFSYNEQFF
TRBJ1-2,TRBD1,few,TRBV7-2,TGTGCCAGCAGCCTACCCGGGACAGGACTCTATCGCTACACCTTC,CASSLPGTGLYRYTF
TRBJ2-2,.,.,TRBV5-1,TGCGCCAGCAGCCAGGACCGCGCGAGGTACGGGGAGCTGTTTTTT,CASSQDRARYGELFF
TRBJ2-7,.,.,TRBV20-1,TGCAGTGCTAGATCATACCGGGACCTGGGCTCCTACGAGCAGTACTTC,CSARSYRDLGSYEQYF
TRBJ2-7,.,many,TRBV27,TGTGCCAGCAGTTTATGGGGCTCCTTCTACGAGCAGTACTTC,CASSLWGSFYEQYF
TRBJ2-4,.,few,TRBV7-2,TGTGCCAGCAGCTCGGCTGTAGCCAAAAACATTCAGTACTTC,CASSSAVAKNIQYF
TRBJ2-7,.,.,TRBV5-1,TGCGCCAGCAGCCCCCTGGGTAGCGACTCCTACGAGCAGTACTTC,CASSPLGSDSYEQYF
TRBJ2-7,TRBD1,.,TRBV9,TGTGCCAGCAGCGTCCGGGACAGGGGGTTCGACGAGCAGTACTTC,CASSVRDRGFDEQYF
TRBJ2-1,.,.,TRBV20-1,TGCAGTGCCCGAGCCGGGACACCCCAGTTCTTC,CSARAGTPQFF
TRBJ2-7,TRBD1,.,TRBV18,TGTGCCAGCTCACCATCTTGGACAGGCGCCTACGAGCAGTACTTC,CASSPSWTGAYEQYF
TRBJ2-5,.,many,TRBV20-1,TGCAGTGCTACCCGCAGAGAGACCCAGTACTTC,CSATRRETQYF
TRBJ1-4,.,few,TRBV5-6,TGTGCCAGCAGCTTGTGGGGGGAAAAACTGTTTTTT,CASSLWGEKLFF
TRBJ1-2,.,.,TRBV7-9,TGTGCCAGCAGCAGCCGGGACCATGAGGGCTACACCTTC,CASSSRDHEGYTF
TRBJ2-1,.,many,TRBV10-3,TGTGCCATCAGTGAGTCTCTCGGCTCGGTCTACAATGAGCAGTTCTTC,CAISESLGSVYNEQFF
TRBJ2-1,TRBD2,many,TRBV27,TGTGCCAGCAGTTTCCCCCCGTGGGGAGGGGCGGGCAATGAGCAGTTCTTC,CASSFPPWGGAGNEQFF
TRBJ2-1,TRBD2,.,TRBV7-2,TGTGCCAGCAGCTTATACGGGACTAGCGGGGTTAAAAAGCAGTTCTTC,CASSLYGTSGVKKQFF
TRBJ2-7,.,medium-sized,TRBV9,TGTGCCAGCAGCGTTGGGGATACCACCGAGCAGTACTTC,CASSVGDTTEQYF
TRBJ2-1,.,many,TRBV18,TGTGCCAGCTCACCGGAACGCGGGGGCCCCACCTACAATGAGCAGTTCTTC,CASSPERGGPTYNEQFF
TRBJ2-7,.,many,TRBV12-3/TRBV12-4,TGTGCCAGCACCTTACGCCATGGAAGTATAAACGAGCAGTACTTC,CASTLRHGSINEQYF
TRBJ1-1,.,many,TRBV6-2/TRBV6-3,TGTGCCAGCAGGCAACAGTTTACCACTGAAGCTTTCTTT,CASRQQFTTEAFF
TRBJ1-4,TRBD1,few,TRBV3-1,TGTGCCAGCAGGCGGACAGGGTCTAATGAAAAACTGTTTTTT,CASRRTGSNEKLFF
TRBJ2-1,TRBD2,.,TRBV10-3,TGTGCCATCAGCTCTAGCGGGACCTACTCCTACAATGAGCAGTTCTTC,CAISSSGTYSYNEQFF
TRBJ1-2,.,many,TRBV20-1,TGCAGTGCTAGAGCTGTTGACATCAACTATGGCTACACCTTC,CSARAVDINYGYTF
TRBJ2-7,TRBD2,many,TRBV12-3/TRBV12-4,TGTGCCAGCAGTTTTAGCGGGCGCTCCTACGAGCAGTACTTC,CASSFSGRSYEQYF
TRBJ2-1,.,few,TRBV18,TGTGCCAGCTCACCAATCACGGCCGGTAATGAGCAGTTCTTC,CASSPITAGNEQFF
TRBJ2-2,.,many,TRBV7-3,TGTGCCAGCAGCTTAACCGTGGACCCCGCCGGGGAGCTGTTTTTT,CASSLTVDPAGELFF
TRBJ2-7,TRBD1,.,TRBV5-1,TGCGCCAGCAGCCGGGGACAGGCCCTCTACGAGCAGTACTTC,CASSRGQALYEQYF
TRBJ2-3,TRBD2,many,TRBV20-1,TGCAGTGCTAGTCAAGCGGGGGGCGGAGATACGCAGTATTTT,CSASQAGGGDTQYF
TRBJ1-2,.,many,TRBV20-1,TGCAGTGCTGATCCCCCGCAGGGCTACACCTTC,CSADPPQGYTF
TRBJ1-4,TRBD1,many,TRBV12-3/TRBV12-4,TGTGCCAGTAAAGGGGGCAGTACTAATGAAAAACTGTTTTTT,CASKGGSTNEKLFF
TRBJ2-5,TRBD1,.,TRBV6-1,TGTGCCAGCAGTCCAGGGACAGGGGGAGAAGAGACCCAGTACTTC,CASSPGTGGEETQYF
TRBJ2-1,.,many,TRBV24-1,TGTGCCACCAGTGACCTGGACAGAGGATTAGTGGGGGAGCAGTTCTTC,CATSDLDRGLVGEQFF
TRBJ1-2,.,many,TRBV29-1,TGCAGCGTTGACAACTATGGCTACACCTTC,CSVDNYGYTF
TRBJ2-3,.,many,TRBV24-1,TGTGCCACCAGTGATTTTACGGGAGTGACAGATACGCAGTATTTT,CATSDFTGVTDTQYF
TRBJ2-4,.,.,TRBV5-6,TGTGCCATCAGCCCCGGGTGGGACTTACAAAACATTCAGTACTTC,CAISPGWDLQNIQYF
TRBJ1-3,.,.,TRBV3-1,TGTGCCAGCAGCATGCAGGTCCCTGGAAACACCATATATTTT,CASSMQVPGNTIYF
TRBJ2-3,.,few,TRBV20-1,TGCAGTGCTAGAGGGGGGCGGGAACCAGATACGCAGTATTTT,CSARGGREPDTQYF
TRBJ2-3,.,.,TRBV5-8,TGTGCCAGCAGCTCCAACAGGGTTCCCGACGATACGCAGTATTTT,CASSSNRVPDDTQYF
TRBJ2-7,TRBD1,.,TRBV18,TGTGCCAGCTCCTTAAAACAGGGGGGCTACGAGCAGTACTTC,CASSLKQGGYEQYF
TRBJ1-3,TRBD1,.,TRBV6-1,TGTGCCACCAACCAGGGGGCGAGAGAAAACACCATATATTTT,CATNQGARENTIYF
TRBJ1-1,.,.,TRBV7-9,TGTGCCAGCAGTGATACGAGGGGGGGCACTGAAGCTTTCTTT,CASSDTRGGTEAFF
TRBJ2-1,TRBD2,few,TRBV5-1,TGCGCCAGCACCTCCCCGAGTCTTGTCGGGAGGTTTACTGAGCAGTTCTTC,CASTSPSLVGRFTEQFF
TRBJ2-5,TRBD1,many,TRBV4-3,TGCGCCAGCAGCCACTCCGGGACAGGCGAAGAGACCCAGTACTTC,CASSHSGTGEETQYF
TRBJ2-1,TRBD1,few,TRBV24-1,TGTGCCACCAGTGGGGGGACAGGGGTGTACAATGAGCAGTTCTTC,CATSGGTGVYNEQFF
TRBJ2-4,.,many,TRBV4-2,TGTGCCAGCAGCCACGAAATCAGAGCCAAAAACATTCAGTACTTC,CASSHEIRAKNIQYF
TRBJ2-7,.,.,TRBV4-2,TGTGCCAGCAGCCTTACACAGAGGGCAGGGGAGCAGTACTTC,CASSLTQRAGEQYF